This T cell receptor beta chain is from a study of regulatory T cells in long-lasting Graves disease. Study-level information: Patients with persistent Graves' disease had over 5 years of antithyroid drugs and persistent TSH receptor antibodies.

Time point: persistent/refractory GD, antithyroid drugs over 5 years with positive TRAb. PBMCs were the source of the RNA used for TCR sequencing. CDR3-region Arm-PCR and iRepertoire HTBI primers produced the TCR beta libraries. Source study methods: Analysis of the samples identified roughly 62 TRBV and 14 TRBJ segments. TCRdb recomputed calls from the multiplex PCR reads with MiXCR, one row per CDR3 protein. None of the V and J calls come from the authors' own analysis; TCRdb made them. The sample carries hundreds of thousands of distinct CDR3 sequences, 20% recorded once. The sequence came from a female donor with Graves disease. The starting material was peripheral blood mononuclear cells (PBMCs), obtained when the disease was refractory, from a patient treated with antithyroid drugs.

CDR3 region: CASTPGQGVNGMNTEAFF. CDR3 nucleotide sequence: TGCGCCAGCACCCCTGGACAGGGCGTTAATGGGATGAACACTGAAGCTTTCTTT. The rearrangement links TRBV5-1 to TRBJ1-1; 8 bases agree with TRBD1. V shed 6 bases and J 0 bases; nucleotides not matched to a gene: 16. This CDR3 region has 18 residues. The germline V gene encodes CDR1 SGHRS and CDR2 YFSETQ.